The T cell receptor (beta chain) described here comes from a study of T cell clonality in common variable immunodeficiency. Findings and limits, study-wide: Fewer deletions and N-nucleotide insertions were reportedly seen in common variable immunodeficiency TCR beta sequences.

This clone was detected a few times. Its specificity is unknown. The read finishes 3 residues shy of the CDR3 end, and the germline J gene is used to complete it. Here immunoSEQ multiplex PCR was the method, and the copy in TCRdb shows in-frame clones only, minus some. Recorded here are fewer than 30,000 clones, none singletons. The CDR3 loop spans 12 amino acids. Between the trimmed V and J ends, which lost 4 bases and 6 bases, there was a span of 12 bases. Germline CDR1 SQVTM, CDR2 ANQGSEA. This chain uses TRBV29-1 with TRBJ1-2, with a weak D call TRBD1 (5 bases). The origin of this receptor is a human donor with common variable immunodeficiency. The sample consisted of peripheral blood mononuclear cells. The part of the CDR3 DNA that was read is TGCAGCGTTGTACCAGGGAGGGATGGC. It specifies CSVVPGRDG. The full CDR3 reads CSVVPGRDGYTF.